The entry that follows covers one T cell receptor beta chain sequence. Its antigen is not identified. The protocol was immunoSEQ multiplex PCR, while the TCRdb copy is restricted to in-frame clones and leaves out a portion. The profile shows 2 million to 2.5 million clones, over 85% of them singletons. The length of the CDR3 is 15 residues. Germline V CDR1 and CDR2: SGHTA, FQGTGA. Trimming removed 6 bases from V and 2 bases from J, with 14 bases in between. These data are taken from a study of shared clonotypes between healthy human individuals. About the study: The composition of the donors was a couple of women and a few men aged 18 to 49. Points from the study as a whole: Donors were few, which limited the genetic and exposure-history diversity represented. Clonotypes that were shared across a handful of donors made up roughly 5% of naive CD4 clonotypes.

Donors included only healthy HIV-negative adults lacking recent acute infections or vaccinations. The chain employs TRBV7-3 and TRBJ1-5; no firm D call. The sequenced sample consisted of naive CD4+ T cells from PBMCs. Subset in this sample: CD45RA+ positively selected. The source is a young man in good health. Some clones in this sample may be carry-over from other donors' samples. The CDR3 coding sequence is TGTGCCAGCAGTAAGGACGGGATCGGCAATCAGCCCCAGCATTTT. It specifies CASSKDGIGNQPQHF.